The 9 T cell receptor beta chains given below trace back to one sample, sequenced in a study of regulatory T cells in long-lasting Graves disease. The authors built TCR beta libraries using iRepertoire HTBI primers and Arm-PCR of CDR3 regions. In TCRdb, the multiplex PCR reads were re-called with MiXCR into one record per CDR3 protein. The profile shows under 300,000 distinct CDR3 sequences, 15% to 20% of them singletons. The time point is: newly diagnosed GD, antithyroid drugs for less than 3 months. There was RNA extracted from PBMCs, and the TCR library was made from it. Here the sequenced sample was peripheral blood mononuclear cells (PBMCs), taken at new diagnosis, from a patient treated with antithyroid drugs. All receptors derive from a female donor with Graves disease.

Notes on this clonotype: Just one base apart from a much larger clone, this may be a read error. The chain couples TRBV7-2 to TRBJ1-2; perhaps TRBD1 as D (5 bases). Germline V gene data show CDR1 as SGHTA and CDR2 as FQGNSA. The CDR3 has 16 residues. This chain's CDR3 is CASSLVWRGRGNGYSF. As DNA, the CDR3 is TGTGCCAGCAGCTTAGTTTGGAGGGGAAGGGGTAACGGCTACAGCTTC.

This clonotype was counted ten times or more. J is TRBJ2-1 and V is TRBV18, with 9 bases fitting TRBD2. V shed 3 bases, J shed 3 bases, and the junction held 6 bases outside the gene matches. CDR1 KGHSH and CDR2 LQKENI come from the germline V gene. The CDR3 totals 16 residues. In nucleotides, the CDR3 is TGTGCCAGCTCACCCTTGACTAGCGGAGACTACAATGAGCAGTTCTTC. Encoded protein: CASSPLTSGDYNEQFF.

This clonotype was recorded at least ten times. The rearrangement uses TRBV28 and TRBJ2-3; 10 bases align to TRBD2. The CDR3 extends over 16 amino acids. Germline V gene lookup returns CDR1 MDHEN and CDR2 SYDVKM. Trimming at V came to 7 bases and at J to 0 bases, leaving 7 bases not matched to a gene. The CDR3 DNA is TGTGCCAGCACCGAGACTAGCGGGCTTAGCACAGATACGCAGTATTTT. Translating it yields CASTETSGLSTDTQYF.

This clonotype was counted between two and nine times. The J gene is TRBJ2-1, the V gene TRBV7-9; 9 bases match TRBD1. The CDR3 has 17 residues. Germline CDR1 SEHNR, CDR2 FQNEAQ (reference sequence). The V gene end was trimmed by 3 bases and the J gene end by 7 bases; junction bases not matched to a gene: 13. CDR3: CASSLDLSGTGHNEQFF. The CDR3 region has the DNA TGTGCCAGCAGCTTGGACTTGAGTGGGACAGGGCATAATGAGCAGTTCTTC.

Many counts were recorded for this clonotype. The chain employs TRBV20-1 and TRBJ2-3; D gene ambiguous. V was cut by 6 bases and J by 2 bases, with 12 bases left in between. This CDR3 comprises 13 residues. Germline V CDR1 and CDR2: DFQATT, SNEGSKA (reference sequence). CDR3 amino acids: CSASLPDTDTQYF. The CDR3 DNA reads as TGCAGTGCCTCCCTTCCAGACACAGATACGCAGTATTTT.

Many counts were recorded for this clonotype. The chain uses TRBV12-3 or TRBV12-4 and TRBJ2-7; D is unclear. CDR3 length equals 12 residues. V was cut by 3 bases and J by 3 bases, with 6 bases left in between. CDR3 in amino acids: CASSFAGYEQYF. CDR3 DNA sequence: TGTGCCAGCAGTTTCGCCGGCTACGAGCAGTACTTC.

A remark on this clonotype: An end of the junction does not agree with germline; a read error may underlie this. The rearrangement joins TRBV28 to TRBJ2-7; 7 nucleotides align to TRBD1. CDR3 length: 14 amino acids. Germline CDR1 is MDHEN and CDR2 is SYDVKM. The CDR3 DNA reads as TGTGCCAGCAGCGGACAGGCCTCCTCCTCCGAGCAGTACTTC. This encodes CASSGQASSSEQYF.

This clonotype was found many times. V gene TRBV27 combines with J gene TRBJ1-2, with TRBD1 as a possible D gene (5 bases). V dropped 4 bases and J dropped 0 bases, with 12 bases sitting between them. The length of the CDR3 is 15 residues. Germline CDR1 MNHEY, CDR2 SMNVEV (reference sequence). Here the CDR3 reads CASSWGEGANYGYTF. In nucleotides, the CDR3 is TGTGCCAGCAGTTGGGGAGAAGGGGCTAACTATGGCTACACCTTC.

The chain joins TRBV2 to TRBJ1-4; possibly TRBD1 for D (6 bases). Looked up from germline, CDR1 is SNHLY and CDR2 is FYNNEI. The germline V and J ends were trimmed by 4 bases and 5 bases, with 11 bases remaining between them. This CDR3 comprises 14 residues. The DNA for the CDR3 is TGTGCCAGCAGTGTACAGGGCTCAAATGAAAAACTGTTTTTT. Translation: CASSVQGSNEKLFF. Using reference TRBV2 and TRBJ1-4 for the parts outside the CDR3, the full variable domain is EPEVTQTPSHQVTQMGQEVILRCVPISNHLYFYWYRQILGQKVEFLVSFYNNEISEKSEIFDDQFSVERPDGSNFTLKIRSTKLEDSAMYFCASSVQGSNEKLFFGSGTQLSVL.